The 3 T cell receptor beta chains below come from one sample, sequenced in a study of blood T cells in healthy people across ages. Sample-barcoded 5' priming and a J-beta primer mix drove a second PCR of 7 to 11 cycles. Each CDR3 protein is one row after TCRdb ran MiXCR on the 5' RACE reads. The table records 550,000 to 750,000 distinct CDR3 sequences, under 25% of them present only once. The sample consisted of blood. The receptors derive from a man aged 65 to 85 in good health.

V is TRBV20-1 and J is TRBJ2-5, with D perhaps TRBD2 (6 bases). TRBJ2-1 explains the end of the DNA better; the J call may be wrong. The CDR3 is 14 residues long. In germline, CDR1 is DFQATT, CDR2 SNEGSKA (reference sequence). Here the CDR3 DNA reads TGCAGTCCCCTAGATGCCCGGGAGTCGCATGAGCAGTTCTTC. Translation gives CSPLDARESHEQFF.

This clonotype occurred a few times. This chain links TRBV28 with TRBJ1-2; D remains ambiguous. Germline CDR1 and CDR2: MDHEN and SYDVKM. Trimming shortened V by 2 bases and J by 4 bases, and 14 bases separated the two germline ends. The CDR3 spans 15 residues. As DNA, the CDR3 is TGTGCCAGCAGTTTAAGCAGGACTTACTCCTATGGCTACACCTTC. Amino acid sequence: CASSLSRTYSYGYTF.

This clonotype was detected a few times. The rearrangement joins TRBV5-1 to TRBJ2-1; TRBD2 matches at 14 bases. Trimming took 2 bases from V and 1 from J; bases not matched to a gene: 8. In germline, CDR1 is SGHRS, CDR2 YFSETQ. CDR3 length: 19 residues. CDR3 amino acids: CASSFTTSGRAGSYNEQFF. CDR3 coding DNA: TGCGCCAGCAGCTTCACGACTAGCGGGAGGGCCGGGTCCTACAATGAGCAGTTCTTC.